This T cell receptor (beta chain) was identified in a study of blood T cell repertoires in COVID-19. Produced via immunoSEQ multiplex PCR; TCRdb's table is partial and in-frame only. The table records under 400,000 clones, roughly nine tenths of them present only once. The CDR3 is 15 residues long. The germline CDR1 and CDR2 sequences are LNHDA and SQIVND (reference sequence). Trimming shortened V by 7 bases and J by 5 bases, and 18 bases separated the two germline ends. V is TRBV19 and J is TRBJ2-1, with D perhaps matching TRBD2 (6 bases). The sample was peripheral blood. This TCR was recovered from a woman aged 25-40 years with COVID-19, enrolled during active disease. The CDR3 region is CASTLRGSGNNEQFF. CDR3 nucleotides: TGTGCCAGTACTCTTCGGGGTAGCGGCAACAATGAGCAGTTCTTC.